This TCR beta chain was found in a study of T-cell reconstitution after alpha-beta-depleted transplantation in children. Whole-study findings and limits: Expanded graft clones, several hundred of them, were reportedly the source of alpha-beta T cells about two months after transplant. A year had passed since transplant, and T-cell counts and diversity by then came mostly from newly produced T cells.

In regard to this clonotype: Its antigen is undetermined.

Preparation of the TCRbeta library was carried out with unique molecular identifiers. Each CDR3 protein is one row after TCRdb ran MiXCR on the PCR reads. The sample has about a million distinct CDR3 sequences, about 26% seen once. This CDR3 has 13 residues. Trimming at V came to 8 bases and at J to 6 bases, leaving 7 bases not matched to a gene. The TCR sequence derives from a boy in the first two years of life who had a stem cell transplant for SCID, so the T cells may come from the graft donor. This chain uses TRBV12-3 or TRBV12-4 with TRBJ2-1, with 7 bases identical to TRBD2. The input for sequencing was PBMCs, mostly from graft donor cells, taken 360 days after TCRalphabeta/CD19-depleted stem cell transplant. The CDR3 DNA follows: TGTGCCAGCCGATCAACGGGGGGCAATGAGCAGTTCTTC. This sequence encodes CASRSTGGNEQFF.